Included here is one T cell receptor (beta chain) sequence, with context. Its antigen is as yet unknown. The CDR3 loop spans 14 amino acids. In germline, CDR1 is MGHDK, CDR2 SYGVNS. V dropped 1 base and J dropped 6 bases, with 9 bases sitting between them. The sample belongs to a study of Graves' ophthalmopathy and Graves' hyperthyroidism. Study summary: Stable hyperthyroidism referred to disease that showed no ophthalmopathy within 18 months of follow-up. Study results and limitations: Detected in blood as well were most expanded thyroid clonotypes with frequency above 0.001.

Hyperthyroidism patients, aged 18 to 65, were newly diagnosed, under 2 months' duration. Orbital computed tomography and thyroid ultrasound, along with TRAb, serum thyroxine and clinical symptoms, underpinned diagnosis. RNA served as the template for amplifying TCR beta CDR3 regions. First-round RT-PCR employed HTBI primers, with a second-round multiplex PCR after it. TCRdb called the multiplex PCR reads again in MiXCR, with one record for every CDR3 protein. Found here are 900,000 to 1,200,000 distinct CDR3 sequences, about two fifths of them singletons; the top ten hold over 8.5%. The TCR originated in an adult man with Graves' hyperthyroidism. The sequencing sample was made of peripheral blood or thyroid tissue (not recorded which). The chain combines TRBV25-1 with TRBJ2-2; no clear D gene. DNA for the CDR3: TGTGCCAGCAGTGAATGGGCTGCACCCGGGGAGCTGTTTTTT. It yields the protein CASSEWAAPGELFF.